The 2 T cell receptor beta chains below all came from one sample that was sequenced in a study of graft-versus-host responses after intestinal transplantation. Sequencing used immunoSEQ multiplex PCR; TCRdb keeps in-frame clones, though not all of them. The sample yields about 89,000 clones, more than 85% seen once. These receptors' antigens are unknown. The specimen was unstimulated CD8+ T cells sorted from spleen or lymph node cells, collected before intestinal transplant. The source is a human donor who received an intestinal transplant.

This chain uses TRBV19 with TRBJ2-1; 7 bases map to TRBD2. The CDR3 loop spans 15 amino acids. CDR1 and CDR2 from the germline V gene are LNHDA and SQIVND (reference sequence). V was pared by 6 bases and J by 6 bases, with 11 bases of the junction left unmatched. CDR3 nucleotide sequence: TGTGCCAGTAGATCCCCGGGGGGTGGGGTCAATGAGCAGTTCTTC. Translation: CASRSPGGGVNEQFF.

In DNA, the CDR3 is TGTGCCAGCAGGGGAGATACGACTACTGGGGAATTTAGCAATCAGCCCCAGCATTTT. Translated, it gives CASRGDTTTGEFSNQPQHF. The chain recombines TRBV2 with TRBJ1-5; D not resolved. Germline V lookup: CDR1 SNHLY, CDR2 FYNNEI. The CDR3 sequence is 19 residues long. Trimming left V 6 bases short and J 0 bases short, with 24 bases between.